The 13 T cell receptor beta chains given below trace back to one sample, sequenced in a study of blood T cells in healthy people across ages. A sample-barcoded 5' primer and a J-beta primer mix were used in a second PCR of roughly 7 to 11 cycles. Using its own MiXCR run on the 5' RACE reads, TCRdb lists one record per CDR3 protein. Of roughly 680,000 distinct CDR3 sequences listed, around 45% are singletons. Sequencing used blood. The source is a woman aged 60-75 years in good health.

The chain links TRBV10-3 to TRBJ1-4, with 10 positions matching TRBD1. The germline gives CDR1 ENHRY, CDR2 SYGVKD. The J segment lost 6 bases and the V segment lost 5 bases, leaving 3 bases of the junction unmatched. The CDR3 runs to 14 residues. CDR3: CAISNGQGDEKLFF. DNA of the CDR3: TGTGCCATCAGTAACGGACAGGGGGATGAAAAACTGTTTTTT.

This clonotype showed up many times. The CDR3 here is CSARAARDKIYEQYF. CDR3 in DNA: TGCAGTGCTAGAGCTGCACGGGACAAAATCTACGAGCAGTACTTC. The chain carries TRBV20-1 and TRBJ2-7, with a tentative D call TRBD1 (6 bases). V was cut by 1 base and J by 3 bases, with 16 bases left in between. Looked up from germline, CDR1 is DFQATT and CDR2 is SNEGSKA (reference sequence). The CDR3 contains 15 residues.

The sample holds one count of this clonotype. V gene TRBV9 combines with J gene TRBJ2-3, with TRBD2 identical over 10 bases. The ends lost 1 base at V and 6 bases at J; junction bases unmatched: 8. This CDR3 is 16 amino acids long. Germline assignment: CDR1 SGDLS and CDR2 YYNGEE. In DNA, the CDR3 is TGTGCCAGCAGCGTATTGTCTAGCGGGAGTCGTGATACGCAGTATTTT. This translates into CASSVLSSGSRDTQYF.

This rearrangement joins TRBV24-1 to TRBJ2-1, with D unresolved. Germline CDR1 KGHDR, CDR2 SFDVKD. V was clipped by 8 bases and J by 10 bases, with 11 bases between them. This CDR3 has 11 residues. The CDR3 region has the DNA TGTGCCACCACCATGAAGGGAGAGCAGTTCTTC. Protein sequence: CATTMKGEQFF.

This clonotype was seen a handful of times. The gene calls are TRBV20-1 and TRBJ2-7; TRBD2 aligns across 8 bases. This CDR3 comprises 15 residues. The V and J ends lost 5 bases and 1 base, in that order; junction bases with no gene match: 10. Germline V gene lookup returns CDR1 DFQATT and CDR2 SNEGSKA (reference sequence). The CDR3 bases are TGCAGTGCTGAGATGGGCGGGACTAGGTCCTACGAGCAGTACTTC. Residues: CSAEMGGTRSYEQYF.

There are many counts of this clonotype. The gene calls are TRBV20-1 and TRBJ2-3; TRBD2 matches 12 bases. Germline CDR1 reads DFQATT; CDR2 reads SNEGSKA (reference sequence). The CDR3 consists of 15 residues. The V gene end was trimmed by 6 bases and the J gene end by 4 bases; junction bases not matched to a gene: 8. The DNA of the CDR3 is TGCAGTGCGAGGGCTAGCGGGAGGGTTGCAGATACGCAGTATTTT. Translated: CSARASGRVADTQYF.

This chain links TRBV6-5 with TRBJ2-7, with 13 nucleotides matching TRBD2. V lost 4 bases to trimming and J lost 9 bases; unmatched junction nucleotides: 9. The CDR3 has 15 amino acids. CDR1 and CDR2 from the germline V gene are MNHEY and SVGAGI. The CDR3 protein is CASSWGTSGKRGQYF. CDR3 nucleotides: TGTGCCAGCAGTTGGGGGACTAGCGGGAAAAGAGGGCAGTACTTC.

This rearrangement joins TRBV4-1 to TRBJ1-1, with unresolved D. V was trimmed by 1 base and J by 0 bases, leaving 9 bases between them. The CDR3 totals 15 residues. CDR1 and CDR2 (germline): MGHRA, YSYEKL. The CDR3 nucleotides are TGCGCCAGCAGCCAAGTTCGCCTTTTGAACACTGAAGCTTTCTTT. Amino acid sequence: CASSQVRLLNTEAFF.

The J gene is TRBJ1-2, the V gene TRBV18, with D perhaps matching TRBD1 (6 bases). The V gene lost 4 bases and the J gene lost 4 bases, with 19 bases spanning the gap. There are 16 residues in the CDR3. Germline V gene data show CDR1 as KGHSH and CDR2 as LQKENI. The CDR3 here is CASSLQAGGQLYGYTF. CDR3 bases: TGTGCCAGCTCACTACAGGCCGGAGGACAGCTCTATGGCTACACCTTC.

J is TRBJ2-3 and V is TRBV5-6, with 7 bases that match TRBD1. Trimming at V came to 4 bases and at J to 4 bases, leaving 9 bases not matched to a gene. This CDR3 comprises 15 residues. Germline-derived CDR1 and CDR2 are SGHDT and YYEEEE. The DNA for the CDR3 is TGTGCCAGCAGCCCCGGGACAGATTGGTCAGATACGCAGTATTTT. This codes for CASSPGTDWSDTQYF.

This clonotype has a handful of counts. The chain joins TRBV29-1 to TRBJ1-2; 10 bases fit TRBD1. The CDR3 consists of 13 residues. The V gene's germline CDR1 is SQVTM and CDR2 ANQGSEA. With 7 bases clipped from V and 3 bases from J, the junction kept 5 bases outside the gene matches. DNA of the CDR3: TGCAGCGCCACGGACAGGGGGGACTATGGCTACACCTTC. Translation gives CSATDRGDYGYTF.

Only one count was recorded for this clonotype. The gene calls are TRBV7-9 and TRBJ2-5; possible D gene TRBD1, 5 bases. The CDR3 loop spans 14 amino acids. The germline gives CDR1 SEHNR, CDR2 FQNEAQ (reference sequence). Deletions cut 5 bases from V and 3 bases from J, with 13 bases between. CDR3 bases: TGTGCCAGCAGCGCTCAGGGCCCCGAAGAGACCCAGTACTTC. Its translation: CASSAQGPEETQYF.

This chain links TRBV10-3 with TRBJ1-2; no reliable D call. Germline-derived CDR1 and CDR2 are ENHRY and SYGVKD. Trimming shortened V by 3 bases and J by 3 bases, and 11 bases separated the two germline ends. The length of the CDR3 is 14 residues. CDR3 residues: CAISDQAGDYGYTF. The CDR3, as DNA: TGTGCCATCAGTGATCAGGCCGGTGACTATGGCTACACCTTC.